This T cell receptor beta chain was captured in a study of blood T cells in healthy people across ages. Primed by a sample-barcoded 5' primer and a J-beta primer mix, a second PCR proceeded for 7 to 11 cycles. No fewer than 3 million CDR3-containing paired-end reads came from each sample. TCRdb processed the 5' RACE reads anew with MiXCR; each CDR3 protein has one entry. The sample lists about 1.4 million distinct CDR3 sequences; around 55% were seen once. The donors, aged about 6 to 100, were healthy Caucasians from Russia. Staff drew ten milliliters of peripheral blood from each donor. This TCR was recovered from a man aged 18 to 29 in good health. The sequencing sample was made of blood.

Written as DNA, the CDR3 is TGTGCCAGCAGTTCTCAGGCTTACACCGGGGAGCTGTTTTTT. This sequence encodes CASSSQAYTGELFF. This chain links TRBV27 with TRBJ2-2, with D uncertain. CDR3 length: 14 amino acids. Germline V gene sequence: CDR1 MNHEY, CDR2 SMNVEV (reference sequence). Trimming cost V 4 bases and J 3 bases, with 9 bases left between them.